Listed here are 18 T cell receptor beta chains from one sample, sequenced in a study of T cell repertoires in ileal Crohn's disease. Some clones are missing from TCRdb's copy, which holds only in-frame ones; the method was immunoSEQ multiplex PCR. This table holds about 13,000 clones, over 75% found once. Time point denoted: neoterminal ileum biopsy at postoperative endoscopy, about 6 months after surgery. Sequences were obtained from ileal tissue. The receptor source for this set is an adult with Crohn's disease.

The CDR3 loop is CAWSPKAGANYGYTF. The CDR3 DNA reads TGTGCCTGGAGCCCTAAGGCAGGGGCAAACTATGGCTACACCTTC. The chain has TRBV30 and TRBJ1-2; possible D gene TRBD1, 6 bases. The CDR3 loop spans 15 amino acids. Germline CDR1 and CDR2: GTSNPN and SVGIG (reference sequence). Deletions cut 3 bases from V and 2 bases from J, with 16 bases between. The complete variable domain, with remaining parts taken from reference TRBV30 and TRBJ1-2, reads SQTIHQWPATLVQPVGSPLSLECTVEGTSNPNLYWYRQAAGRGLQLLFYSVGIGQISSEVPQNLSASRPQDRQFILSSKKLLLSDSGFYLCAWSPKAGANYGYTFGSGTRLTVV.

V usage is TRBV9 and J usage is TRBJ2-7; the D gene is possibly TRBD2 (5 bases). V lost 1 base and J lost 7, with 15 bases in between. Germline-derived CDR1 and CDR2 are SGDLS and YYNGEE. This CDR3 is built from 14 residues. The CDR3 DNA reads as TGTGCCAGCAGCGTAAGTGACGCTACGGGGGAGCAGTACTTC. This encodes CASSVSDATGEQYF.

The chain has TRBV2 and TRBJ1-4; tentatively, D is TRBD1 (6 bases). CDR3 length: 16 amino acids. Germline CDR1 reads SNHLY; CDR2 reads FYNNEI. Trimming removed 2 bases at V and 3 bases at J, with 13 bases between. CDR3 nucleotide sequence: TGTGCCAGCAGTGAATGGGGGGGCATGGCTAATGAAAAACTGTTTTTT. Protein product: CASSEWGGMANEKLFF. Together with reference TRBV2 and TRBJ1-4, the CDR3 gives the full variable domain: EPEVTQTPSHQVTQMGQEVILRCVPISNHLYFYWYRQILGQKVEFLVSFYNNEISEKSEIFDDQFSVERPDGSNFTLKIRSTKLEDSAMYFCASSEWGGMANEKLFFGSGTQLSVL.

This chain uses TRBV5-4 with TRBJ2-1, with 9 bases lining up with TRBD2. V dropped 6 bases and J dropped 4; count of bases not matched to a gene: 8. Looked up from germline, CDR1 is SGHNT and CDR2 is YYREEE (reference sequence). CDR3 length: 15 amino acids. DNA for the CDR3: TGTGCCAGCACCCCGACTAGCGGTATGTACAATGAGCAGTTCTTC. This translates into CASTPTSGMYNEQFF.

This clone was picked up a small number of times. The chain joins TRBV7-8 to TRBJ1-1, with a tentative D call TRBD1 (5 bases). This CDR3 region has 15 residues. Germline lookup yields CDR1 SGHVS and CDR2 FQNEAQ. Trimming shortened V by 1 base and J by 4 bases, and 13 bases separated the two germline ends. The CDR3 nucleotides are TGTGCCAGCAGCTTAGATTCGATGGGGGGCACTGAAGCTTTCTTT. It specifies CASSLDSMGGTEAFF.

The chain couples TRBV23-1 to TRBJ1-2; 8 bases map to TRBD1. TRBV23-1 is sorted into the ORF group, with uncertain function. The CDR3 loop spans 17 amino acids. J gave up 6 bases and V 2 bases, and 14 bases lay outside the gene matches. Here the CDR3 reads CASSQTRPTGGEDGYTF. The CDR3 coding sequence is TGCGCCAGCAGTCAAACGCGGCCTACAGGGGGGGAGGATGGCTACACCTTC.

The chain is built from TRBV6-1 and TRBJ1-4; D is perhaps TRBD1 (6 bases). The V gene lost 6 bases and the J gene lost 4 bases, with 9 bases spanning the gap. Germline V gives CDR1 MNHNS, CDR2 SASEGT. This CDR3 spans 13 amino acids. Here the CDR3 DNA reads TGTGCCAGCAGGAGGGACAATAATGAAAAACTGTTTTTT. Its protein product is CASRRDNNEKLFF.

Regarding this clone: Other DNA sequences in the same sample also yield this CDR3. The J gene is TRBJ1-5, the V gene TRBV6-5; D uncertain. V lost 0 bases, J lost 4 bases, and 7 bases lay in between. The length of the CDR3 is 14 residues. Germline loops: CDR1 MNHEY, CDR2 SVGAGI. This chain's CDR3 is CASSYSGGNQPQHF. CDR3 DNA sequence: TGTGCCAGCAGTTACTCGGGCGGGAATCAGCCCCAGCATTTT.

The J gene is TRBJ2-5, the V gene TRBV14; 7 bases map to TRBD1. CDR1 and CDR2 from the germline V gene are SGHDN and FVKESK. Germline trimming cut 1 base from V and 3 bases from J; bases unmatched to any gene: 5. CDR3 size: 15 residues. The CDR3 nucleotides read TGTGCCAGCAGCCAAGGACAGGGCGTAAAAGAGACCCAGTACTTC. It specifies CASSQGQGVKETQYF.

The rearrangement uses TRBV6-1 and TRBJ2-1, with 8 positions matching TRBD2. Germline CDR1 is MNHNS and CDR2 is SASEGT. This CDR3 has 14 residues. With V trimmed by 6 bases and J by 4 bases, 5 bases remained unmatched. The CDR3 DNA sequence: TGTGCCAGCAGCGTGACTAGCGAGTACAATGAGCAGTTCTTC. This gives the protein CASSVTSEYNEQFF.

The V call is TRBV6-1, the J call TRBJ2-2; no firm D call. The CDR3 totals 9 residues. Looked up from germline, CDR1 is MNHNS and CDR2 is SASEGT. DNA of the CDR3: TGTGTGTTCGCCGGGGAGCTGTTTTTT. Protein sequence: CVFAGELFF.

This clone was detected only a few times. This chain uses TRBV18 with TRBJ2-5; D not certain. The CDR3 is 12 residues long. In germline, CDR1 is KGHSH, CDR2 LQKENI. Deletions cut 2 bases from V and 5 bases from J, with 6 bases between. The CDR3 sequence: CASSPSRETQYF. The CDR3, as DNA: TGTGCCAGCTCACCAAGCCGGGAGACCCAGTACTTC.

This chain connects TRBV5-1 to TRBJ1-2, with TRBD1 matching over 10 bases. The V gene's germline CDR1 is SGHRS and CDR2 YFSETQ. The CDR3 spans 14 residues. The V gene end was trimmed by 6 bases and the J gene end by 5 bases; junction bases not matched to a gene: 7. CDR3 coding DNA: TGCGCCAGCACCTCTAGGACAGGGGGTTATGGCTACACCTTC. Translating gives CASTSRTGGYGYTF.

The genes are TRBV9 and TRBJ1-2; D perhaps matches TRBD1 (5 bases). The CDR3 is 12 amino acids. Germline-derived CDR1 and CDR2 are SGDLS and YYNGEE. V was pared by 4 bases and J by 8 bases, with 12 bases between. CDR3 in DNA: TGTGCCAGCAGCACCTCCGGGGGAGGCTACACCTTC. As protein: CASSTSGGGYTF.

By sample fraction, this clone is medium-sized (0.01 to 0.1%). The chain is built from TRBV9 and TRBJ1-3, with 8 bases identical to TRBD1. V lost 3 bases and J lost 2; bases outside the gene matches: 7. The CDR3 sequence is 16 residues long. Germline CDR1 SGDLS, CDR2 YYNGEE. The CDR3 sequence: CASSARDRGTGNTIYF. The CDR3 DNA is TGTGCCAGCAGCGCCCGTGACAGGGGTACTGGAAACACCATATATTTT.

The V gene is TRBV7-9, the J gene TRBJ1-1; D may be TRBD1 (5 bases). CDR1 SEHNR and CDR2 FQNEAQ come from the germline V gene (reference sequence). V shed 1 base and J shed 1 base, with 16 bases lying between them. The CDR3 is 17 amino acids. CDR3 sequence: CASSLDRQPPSNTEAFF. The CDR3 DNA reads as TGTGCCAGCAGCTTAGACCGACAGCCACCTTCGAACACTGAAGCTTTCTTT.

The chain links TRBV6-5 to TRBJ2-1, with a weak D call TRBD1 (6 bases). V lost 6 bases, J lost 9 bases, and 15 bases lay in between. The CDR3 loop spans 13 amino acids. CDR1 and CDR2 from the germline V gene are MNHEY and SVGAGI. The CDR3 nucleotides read TGTGCCAGCAGATCACAGGGTCGGGGTGAGCAGTTCTTC. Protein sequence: CASRSQGRGEQFF.

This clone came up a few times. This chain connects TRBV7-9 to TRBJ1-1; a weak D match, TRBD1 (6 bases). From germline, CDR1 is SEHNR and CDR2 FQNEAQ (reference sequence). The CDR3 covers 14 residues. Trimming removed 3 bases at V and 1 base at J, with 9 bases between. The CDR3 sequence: CASSFGQKNTEAFF. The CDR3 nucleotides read TGTGCCAGCAGCTTTGGACAGAAGAACACTGAAGCTTTCTTT.